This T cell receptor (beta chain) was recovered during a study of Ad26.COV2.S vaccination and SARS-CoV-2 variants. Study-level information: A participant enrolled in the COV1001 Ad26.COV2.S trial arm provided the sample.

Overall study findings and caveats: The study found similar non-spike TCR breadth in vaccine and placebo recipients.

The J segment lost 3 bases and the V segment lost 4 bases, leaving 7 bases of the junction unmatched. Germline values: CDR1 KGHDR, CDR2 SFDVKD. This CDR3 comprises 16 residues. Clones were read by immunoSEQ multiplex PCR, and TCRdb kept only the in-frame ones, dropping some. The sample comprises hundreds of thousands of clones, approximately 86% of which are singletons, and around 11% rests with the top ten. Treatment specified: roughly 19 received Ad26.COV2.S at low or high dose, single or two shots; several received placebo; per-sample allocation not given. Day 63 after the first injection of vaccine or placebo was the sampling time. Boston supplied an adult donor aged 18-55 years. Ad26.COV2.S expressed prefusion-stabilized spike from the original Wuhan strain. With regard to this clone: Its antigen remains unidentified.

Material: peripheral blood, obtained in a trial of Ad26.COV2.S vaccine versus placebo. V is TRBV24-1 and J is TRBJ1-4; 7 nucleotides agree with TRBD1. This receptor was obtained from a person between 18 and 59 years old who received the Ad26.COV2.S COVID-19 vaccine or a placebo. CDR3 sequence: CATSERRQGSNEKLFF. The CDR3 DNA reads TGTGCCACCAGTGAACGTCGACAGGGCTCTAATGAAAAACTGTTTTTT.